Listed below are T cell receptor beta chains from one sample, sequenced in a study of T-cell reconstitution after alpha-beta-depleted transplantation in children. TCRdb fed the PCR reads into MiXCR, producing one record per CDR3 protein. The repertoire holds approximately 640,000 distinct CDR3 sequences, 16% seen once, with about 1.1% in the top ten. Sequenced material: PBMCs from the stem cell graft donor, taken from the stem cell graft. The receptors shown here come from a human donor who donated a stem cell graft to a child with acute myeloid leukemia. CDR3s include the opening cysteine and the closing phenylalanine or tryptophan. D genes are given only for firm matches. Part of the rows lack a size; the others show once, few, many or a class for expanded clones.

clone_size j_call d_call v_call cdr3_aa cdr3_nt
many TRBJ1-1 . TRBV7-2 CASSFVTEAFF TGTGCCAGCAGCTTCGTCACTGAAGCTTTCTTT
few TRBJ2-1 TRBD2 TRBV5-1 CASSLGLALSSYNEQFF TGCGCCAGCAGCCTCGGACTAGCGTTAAGCTCCTACAATGAGCAGTTCTTC
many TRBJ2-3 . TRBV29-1 CSVGGGVTDTQYF TGCAGCGTTGGGGGGGGCGTGACAGATACGCAGTATTTT
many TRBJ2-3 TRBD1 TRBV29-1 CSVPTGMRTDTQYF TGCAGCGTCCCGACAGGGATGCGCACAGATACGCAGTATTTT
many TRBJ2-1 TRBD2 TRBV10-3 CAISARLAGGSDNEQFF TGTGCCATCAGCGCTAGACTAGCGGGGGGTTCCGACAATGAGCAGTTCTTC
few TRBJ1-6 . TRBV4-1 CASSQEGARASSYNSPLHF TGCGCCAGCAGCCAAGAGGGGGCCAGAGCGAGCTCCTATAATTCACCCCTCCACTTT
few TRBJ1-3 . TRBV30 CAWSGGAGNTIYF TGTGCCTGGAGTGGGGGGGCTGGAAACACCATATATTTT
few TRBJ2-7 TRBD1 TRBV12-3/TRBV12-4 CASTPSVRTGSYEQYF TGTGCCAGCACCCCCAGCGTTAGGACAGGATCTTACGAGCAGTACTTC
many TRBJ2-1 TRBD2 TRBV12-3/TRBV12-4 CASSATSGGANEQFF TGTGCCAGCAGTGCGACTAGCGGGGGGGCAAATGAGCAGTTCTTC
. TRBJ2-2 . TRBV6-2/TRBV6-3 CATRPGPSNTGELFF TGTGCCACCAGACCGGGGCCCTCGAACACCGGGGAGCTGTTTTTT
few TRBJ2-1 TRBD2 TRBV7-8 CASSPPRGGALSYNEQFF TGTGCCAGCAGCCCACCCCGGGGGGGGGCACTCTCCTACAATGAGCAGTTCTTC
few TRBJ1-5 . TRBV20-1 CSARTNQPQHF TGCAGTGCAAGGACCAATCAGCCCCAGCATTTT
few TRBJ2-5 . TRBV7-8 CASSLGDGGTRETQYF TGTGCCAGCAGCTTAGGGGATGGGGGGACGAGGGAGACCCAGTACTTC
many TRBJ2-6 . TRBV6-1 CASSTSGANVLTF TGTGCCAGCTCCACCTCTGGGGCCAACGTCCTGACTTTC
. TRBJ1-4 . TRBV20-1 CSARDRRQRPRNEKLFF TGCAGTGCTAGAGATCGACGACAGAGACCTCGTAATGAAAAACTGTTTTTT
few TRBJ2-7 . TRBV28 CATSGRITYEQYF TGTGCCACCTCGGGCAGAATAACCTACGAGCAGTACTTC
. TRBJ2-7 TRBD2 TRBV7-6 CASSPRLAGDLYEQYF TGTGCCAGCAGCCCCAGACTAGCGGGGGACCTCTACGAGCAGTACTTC
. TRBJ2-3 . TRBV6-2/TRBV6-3 CASSTSRNGDTQYF TGTGCCAGCAGTACTTCCCGGAACGGAGATACGCAGTATTTT